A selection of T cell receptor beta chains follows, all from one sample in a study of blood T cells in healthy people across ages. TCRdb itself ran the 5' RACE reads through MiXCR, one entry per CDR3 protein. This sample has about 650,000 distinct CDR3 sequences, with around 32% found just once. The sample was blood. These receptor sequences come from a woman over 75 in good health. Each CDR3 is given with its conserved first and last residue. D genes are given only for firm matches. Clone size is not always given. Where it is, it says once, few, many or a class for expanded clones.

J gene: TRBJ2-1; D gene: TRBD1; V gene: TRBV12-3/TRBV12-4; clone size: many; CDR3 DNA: TGTGCCAGCAGTCCTCCCTCCGGGACAGGGAATGGGGAGCAGTTCTTC; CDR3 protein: CASSPPSGTGNGEQFF
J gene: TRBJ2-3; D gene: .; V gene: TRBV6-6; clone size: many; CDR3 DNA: TGTGCCAGCAGGCCGCGCGGCACAGATACGCAGTATTTT; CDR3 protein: CASRPRGTDTQYF
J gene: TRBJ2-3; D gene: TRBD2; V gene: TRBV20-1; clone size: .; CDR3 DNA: TGCAGTGCCAGGGGACTAGCGGGAGAGGCTGGAGATACGCAGTATTTT; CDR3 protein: CSARGLAGEAGDTQYF
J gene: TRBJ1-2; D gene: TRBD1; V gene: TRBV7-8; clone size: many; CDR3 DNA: TGTGCCAGCAGCCCCCACAAGGACAGGGAGGGAGGCTACACCTTC; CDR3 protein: CASSPHKDREGGYTF
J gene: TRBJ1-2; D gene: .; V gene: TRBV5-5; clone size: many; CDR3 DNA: TGTGCCAGCAGCTTGGAGGGCAGACCAAACTATGGCTACACCTTC; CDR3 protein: CASSLEGRPNYGYTF
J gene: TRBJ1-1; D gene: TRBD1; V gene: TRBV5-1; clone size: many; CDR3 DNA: TGCGCCAGCAGCGGGGACGGGACAGCGTCCACTGAAGCTTTCTTT; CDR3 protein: CASSGDGTASTEAFF
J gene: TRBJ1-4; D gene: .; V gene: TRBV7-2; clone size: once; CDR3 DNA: TGTGCCAGCAGCGGTCAGGGGTCTAATGAAAAACTGTTTTTT; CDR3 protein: CASSGQGSNEKLFF
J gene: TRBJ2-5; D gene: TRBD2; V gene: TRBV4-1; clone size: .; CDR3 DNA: TGCGCCAGCAGCCAAGGCCTAGCGGGAGCTGAGACCCAGTACTTC; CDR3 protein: CASSQGLAGAETQYF
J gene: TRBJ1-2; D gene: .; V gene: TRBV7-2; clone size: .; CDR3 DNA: TGTGCCAGCAGCCCCCAGGACTATGGCTACACCTTC; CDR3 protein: CASSPQDYGYTF
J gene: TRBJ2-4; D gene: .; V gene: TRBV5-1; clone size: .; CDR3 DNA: TGCGCCAGCAGCTTGAGGCGGGCAGGTGGGAACATTCAGTACTTC; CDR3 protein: CASSLRRAGGNIQYF
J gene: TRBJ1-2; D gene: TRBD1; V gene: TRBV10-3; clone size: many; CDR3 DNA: TGTGCCATCAGTGAGTCAAGGGACAGGACCACCTATGGCTACACCTTC; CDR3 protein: CAISESRDRTTYGYTF
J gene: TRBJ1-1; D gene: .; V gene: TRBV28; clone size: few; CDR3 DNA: TGTGCCAGCAGTCCCGGATGGGGGGAGTTAAGCACTGAAGCTTTCTTT; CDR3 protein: CASSPGWGELSTEAFF
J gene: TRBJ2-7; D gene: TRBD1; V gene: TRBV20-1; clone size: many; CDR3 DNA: TGCAGTGCTTCAGATCAGCTAGGGGGACAGGGACGACGCGAGCAGTACTTC; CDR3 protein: CSASDQLGGQGRREQYF
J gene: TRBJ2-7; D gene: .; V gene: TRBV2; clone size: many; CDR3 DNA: TGTGCCAGCAGCCTCCGACACGAGCAGTACTTC; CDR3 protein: CASSLRHEQYF
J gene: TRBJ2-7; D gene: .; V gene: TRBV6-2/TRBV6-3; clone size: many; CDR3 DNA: TGTGCCAGCAGTCCCTTTTGGACTGCCTCCTACGAGCAGTACTTC; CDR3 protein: CASSPFWTASYEQYF
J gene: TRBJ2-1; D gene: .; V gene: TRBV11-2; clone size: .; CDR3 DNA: TGTGCCAGCAGCATACGGGCCCGCTACAGTGAGCAGTTCTTC; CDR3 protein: CASSIRARYSEQFF
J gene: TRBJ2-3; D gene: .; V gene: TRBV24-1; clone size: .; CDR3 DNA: TGTGCCACCAGTGATTTACTAGATGGCACAGATACGCAGTATTTT; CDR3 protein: CATSDLLDGTDTQYF
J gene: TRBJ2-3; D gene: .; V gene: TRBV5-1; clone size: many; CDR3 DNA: TGCGCCAGCAGCTTGGCTAAAGGGATGGATACGCAGTATTTT; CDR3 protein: CASSLAKGMDTQYF
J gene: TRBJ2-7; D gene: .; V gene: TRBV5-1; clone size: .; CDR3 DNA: TGCGCCAGCAGCTTGGGCTGGGGTTCGTCCGAGCAGTACTTC; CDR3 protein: CASSLGWGSSEQYF
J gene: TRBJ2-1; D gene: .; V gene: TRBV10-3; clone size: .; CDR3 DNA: TGTGCCATCAGTGACCGACAGAATGAGCAGTTCTTC; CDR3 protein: CAISDRQNEQFF
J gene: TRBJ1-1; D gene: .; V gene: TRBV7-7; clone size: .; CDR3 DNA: TGTGCTAGCAGCTCGTGGCGGAACACTGAAGCTTTCTTT; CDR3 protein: CASSSWRNTEAFF
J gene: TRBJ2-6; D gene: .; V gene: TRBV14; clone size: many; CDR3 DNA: TGTGCCAGCAGCCTCTTCCTCGGGGGCTCTGGGGCCAACGTCCTGACTTTC; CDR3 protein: CASSLFLGGSGANVLTF
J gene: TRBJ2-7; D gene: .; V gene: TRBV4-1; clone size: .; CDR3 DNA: TGCGCCAGCAGCCAAGATGACATCGATAGGGAAGGGAGCTCCTACGAGCAGTACTTC; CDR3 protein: CASSQDDIDREGSSYEQYF
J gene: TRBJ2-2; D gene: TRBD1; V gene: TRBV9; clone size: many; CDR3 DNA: TGTGCCAGCAGCGTAGCTGGGACAGGGGGTTCGAACACCGGGGAGCTGTTTTTT; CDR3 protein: CASSVAGTGGSNTGELFF
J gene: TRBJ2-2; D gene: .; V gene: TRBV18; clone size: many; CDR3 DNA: TGTGCCAGCTCATTTAACACCGGGGAGCTGTTTTTT; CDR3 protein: CASSFNTGELFF
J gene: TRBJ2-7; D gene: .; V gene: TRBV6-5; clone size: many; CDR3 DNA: TGTGCCAGCAGTTCCGGACAGAACTCCTACGAGCAGTACTTC; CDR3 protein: CASSSGQNSYEQYF
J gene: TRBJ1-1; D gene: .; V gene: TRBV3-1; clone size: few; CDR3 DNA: TGTGCCAGCCAAAGGGGATCCACTGAAGCTTTCTTT; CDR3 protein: CASQRGSTEAFF
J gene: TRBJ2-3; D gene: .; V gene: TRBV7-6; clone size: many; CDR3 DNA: TGTGCCAGCAGCTTCACAACCCAGACAGATACGCAGTATTTT; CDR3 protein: CASSFTTQTDTQYF
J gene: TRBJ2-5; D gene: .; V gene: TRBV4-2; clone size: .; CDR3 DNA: TGTGCCAGCAGCCGAAGTGGGCAAGAGACCCAGTACTTC; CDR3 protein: CASSRSGQETQYF
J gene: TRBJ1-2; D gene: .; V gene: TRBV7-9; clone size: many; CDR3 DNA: TGTGCCAGCAGCTTACGGGCTGACTATGGCTACACCTTC; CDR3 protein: CASSLRADYGYTF
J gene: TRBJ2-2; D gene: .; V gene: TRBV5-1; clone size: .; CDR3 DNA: TGCGCCAGCAGCTTGGAGGTCAAGACCGGGGAGCTGTTTTTT; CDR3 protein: CASSLEVKTGELFF
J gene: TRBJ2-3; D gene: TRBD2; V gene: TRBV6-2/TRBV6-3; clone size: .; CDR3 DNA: TGTGCCAGCATCGTTGGGGGGGTAGAAGATACGCAGTATTTT; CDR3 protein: CASIVGGVEDTQYF
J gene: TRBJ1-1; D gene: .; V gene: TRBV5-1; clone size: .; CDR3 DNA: TGCGCCAGCAGCTTTGGGCCGGAAGACACTGAAGCTTTCTTT; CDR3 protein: CASSFGPEDTEAFF
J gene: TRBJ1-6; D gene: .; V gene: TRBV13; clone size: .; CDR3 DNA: TGTGCCAGCAGCTTACGACAGCTCCTAAGCTCCTGTAATTCACCCCTCCACTTT; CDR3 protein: CASSLRQLLSSCNSPLHF
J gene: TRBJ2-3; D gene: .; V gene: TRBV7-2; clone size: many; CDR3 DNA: TGTGCCAGCAGCTTAGCGGTCTCCTTCACAGATACGCAGTATTTT; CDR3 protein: CASSLAVSFTDTQYF
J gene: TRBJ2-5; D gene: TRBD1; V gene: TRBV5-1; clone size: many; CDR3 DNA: TGCGCCAGCAGCTCAGGGACAGGGGATCAAGAGACCCAGTACTTC; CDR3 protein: CASSSGTGDQETQYF
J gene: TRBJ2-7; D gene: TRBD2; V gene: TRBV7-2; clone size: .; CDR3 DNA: TGTGCCAGCAGCTTATCCGGGGGGGCCACCTACAATGAGCAGTACTTC; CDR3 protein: CASSLSGGATYNEQYF
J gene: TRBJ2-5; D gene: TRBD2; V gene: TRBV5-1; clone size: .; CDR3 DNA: TGCGTCAGCAGCTGGAGCGCGGGGGTGGACAATGAGCAGTACTTC; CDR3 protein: CVSSWSAGVDNEQYF
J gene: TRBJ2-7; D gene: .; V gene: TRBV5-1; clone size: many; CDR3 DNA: TGCGCCAGCAGCTTGGAAGCAGGGACAAGTATGTACGAGCAGTACTTC; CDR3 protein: CASSLEAGTSMYEQYF
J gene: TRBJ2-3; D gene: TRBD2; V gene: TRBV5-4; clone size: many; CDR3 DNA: TGTGCCAGCAGCCGGGACTACCATAGCACAGATACGCAGTATTTT; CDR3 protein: CASSRDYHSTDTQYF
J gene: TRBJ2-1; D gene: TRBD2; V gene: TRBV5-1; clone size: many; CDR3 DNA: TGCGCCAGCAGCTTGGCCGAGCGGGGGATTCTCAGAGATGAGCAGTTCTTC; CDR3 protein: CASSLAERGILRDEQFF
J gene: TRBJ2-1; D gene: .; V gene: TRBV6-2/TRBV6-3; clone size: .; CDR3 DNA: TGTGCCAGCAGTTTGCGTGCTGTCCATGAGCAGTTCTTC; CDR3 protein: CASSLRAVHEQFF
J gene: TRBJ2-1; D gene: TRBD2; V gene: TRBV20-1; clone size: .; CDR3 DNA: TGCAGTGGATGGACTAGCGGGAGGGCCGGAAGCTCCTACAATGAGCAGTTCTTC; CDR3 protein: CSGWTSGRAGSSYNEQFF
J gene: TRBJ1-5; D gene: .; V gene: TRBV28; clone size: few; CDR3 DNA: TGTGCCAGCAGTTTACCCGGGGGGCGGAGCAATCAGCCCCAGCATTTT; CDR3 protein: CASSLPGGRSNQPQHF
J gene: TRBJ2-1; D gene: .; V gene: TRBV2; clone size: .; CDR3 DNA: TGTGCCAGCAAGGAACAACAAAGGCGTGAGCAGTTCTTC; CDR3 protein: CASKEQQRREQFF
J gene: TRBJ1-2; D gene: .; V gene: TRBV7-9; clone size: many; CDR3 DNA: TGTGCCAGCAGCTTAGCCCCAGAAGGTCTGGGAGGCTACACCTTC; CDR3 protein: CASSLAPEGLGGYTF
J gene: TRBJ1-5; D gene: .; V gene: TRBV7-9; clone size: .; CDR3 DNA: TGTGCCAGCAGCCTAGAGCCGGTCCACCCCCAGCATTTT; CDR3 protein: CASSLEPVHPQHF
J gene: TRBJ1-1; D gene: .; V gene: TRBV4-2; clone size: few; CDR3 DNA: TGTGCCAGCAGCCAAGATCCACAGATGAACACTGAAGCTTTCTTT; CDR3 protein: CASSQDPQMNTEAFF
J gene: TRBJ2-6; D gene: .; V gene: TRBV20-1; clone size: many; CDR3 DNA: TGCAGTGCCCCGGCAGTTCCTGGGGCCAACGTCCTGACTTTC; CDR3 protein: CSAPAVPGANVLTF
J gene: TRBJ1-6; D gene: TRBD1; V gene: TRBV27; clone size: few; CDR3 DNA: TGTGCCAGCAGTTGGACAGGGGTGAGTGCGGGATCACCCCTCCACTTT; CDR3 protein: CASSWTGVSAGSPLHF
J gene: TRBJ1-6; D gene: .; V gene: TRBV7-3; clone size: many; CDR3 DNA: TGTGCCAGCAGCTTAAGGGGGAGGGATAATTCACCCCTCCACTTT; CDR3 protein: CASSLRGRDNSPLHF
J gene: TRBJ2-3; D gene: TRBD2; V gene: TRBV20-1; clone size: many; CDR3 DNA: TGCAGTGCTAGACGGTCTAGCGGGGGACGCACAGATACGCAGTATTTT; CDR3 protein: CSARRSSGGRTDTQYF
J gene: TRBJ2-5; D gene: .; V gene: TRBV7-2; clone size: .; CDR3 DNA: TGTGCCAGCAGTTTTCGCGACAGCAATGAGCAGTACTTC; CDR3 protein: CASSFRDSNEQYF
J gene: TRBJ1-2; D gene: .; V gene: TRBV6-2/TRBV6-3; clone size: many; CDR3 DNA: TGTGCCAGGGACGCTGAACACCGTTGGGGCTACACCTTC; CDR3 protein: CARDAEHRWGYTF
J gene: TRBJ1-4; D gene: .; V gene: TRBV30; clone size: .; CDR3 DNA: TGTGCCTGGCAGGAGTTTAATGAAAAACTGTTTTTT; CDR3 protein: CAWQEFNEKLFF
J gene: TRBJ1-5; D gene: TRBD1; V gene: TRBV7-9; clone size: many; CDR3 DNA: TGTGCCAGCAGCTTTGGGACAGGGAATCAGCCCCAGCATTTT; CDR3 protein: CASSFGTGNQPQHF
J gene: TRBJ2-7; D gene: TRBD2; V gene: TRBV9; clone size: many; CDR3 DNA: TGTGCCAGCAGCGTAGCGGGGGGGCCCTACGAGCAGTACTTC; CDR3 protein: CASSVAGGPYEQYF
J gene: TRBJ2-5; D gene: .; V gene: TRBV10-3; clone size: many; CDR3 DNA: TGTGCCATCGGGATGGTAGAGACCCAGTACTTC; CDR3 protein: CAIGMVETQYF
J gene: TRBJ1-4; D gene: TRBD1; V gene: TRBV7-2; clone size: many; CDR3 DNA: TGTGCCAGCAGCTTAAGCAGGGGGACTAATGAAAAACTGTTTTTT; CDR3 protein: CASSLSRGTNEKLFF
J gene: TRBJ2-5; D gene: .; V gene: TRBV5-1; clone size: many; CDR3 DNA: TGCGCCAGCAGCTTGGCGGTCAAGGCAGAGACCCAGTACTTC; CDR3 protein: CASSLAVKAETQYF